This T cell receptor (beta chain) was identified in a study of blood T cell repertoires in COVID-19. Study overall: Spain, Italy and the United States supplied samples that represented acute and convalescent COVID-19. PBMCs, B-cell-depleted T cells, or T cells were the source of the cDNA or gDNA that made up the material.

In the source study's methods: Estimated nucleated cell counts came from reference gene primer amplification. Libraries were prepared by immunoSEQ multiplex PCR; TCRdb keeps only in-frame clonotypes and omits some of them. That table is the source of V, J and clone size, and D and trimming were worked out from the DNA. The profile shows some 140,000 clones, around 89% of them singletons. Germline V gives CDR1 SGHDT, CDR2 YYEEEE. The V and J ends lost 4 bases and 8 bases respectively, with 15 bases between them. The CDR3 covers 13 residues. The TCR sequence derives from a man over 45 with active or convalescent COVID-19. This chain connects TRBV5-6 to TRBJ1-1, with D perhaps matching TRBD1 (6 bases). Source material: peripheral blood. CDR3 amino acids: CASSLGGREEAFF. The CDR3 nucleotides read TGTGCCAGCAGCCTAGGGGGGAGGGAAGAAGCTTTCTTT.